A single sample gave rise to the 27 T cell receptor beta chains below, sequenced in a study of cytomegalovirus exposure and HLA in healthy donors. Researchers ran the PCR with 60 Vbeta and 13 Jbeta primers. The repertoire was sequenced with immunoSEQ multiplex PCR; TCRdb's copy has only in-frame clones and lacks some. The sample contains 160,000 or so clones, roughly 78% of which appear only once. The sequenced material came from PBMCs. All receptors come from a man aged 40-49 years in good health and CMV-seronegative.

The chain carries TRBV11-2 and TRBJ2-7, with 10 bases fitting TRBD2. This CDR3 contains 16 residues. Germline lookup yields CDR1 SGHAT and CDR2 FQNNGV. Trimming removed 2 bases from V and 0 bases from J; junction bases left unmatched: 4. The CDR3 coding sequence is TGTGCCAGCAGCTTATTTCTAGCGGGGGCCTCCTACGAGCAGTACTTC. It specifies CASSLFLAGASYEQYF.

This chain uses TRBV6-5 with TRBJ2-7; 8 bases agree with TRBD1. The V segment lost 2 bases and the J segment 6 bases; nucleotides outside the gene matches: 6. Per the germline V gene, CDR1 is MNHEY and CDR2 is SVGAGI. The CDR3 consists of 14 residues. CDR3 coding DNA: TGTGCCAGCAGTTACGGGAGGACAGGGTTCGAGCAGTACTTC. It specifies CASSYGRTGFEQYF.

This sequence joins TRBV11-3 and TRBJ2-3; 13 bases line up with TRBD2. Unmatched junction bases numbered 8, after V lost 5 bases and J lost 6 bases. There are 16 residues in the CDR3. In germline, CDR1 is SGHNT, CDR2 YENEEA. The CDR3 sequence: CASSPGLAGVGDTQYF. CDR3 sequence (DNA): TGTGCCAGCAGCCCCGGACTAGCGGGAGTAGGGGATACGCAGTATTTT.

The CDR3 coding sequence is TGTGCCAGCAGCCTTAAGCCGGGACTCCTGGAGGTGGACACTGAAGCTTTCTTT. This translates into CASSLKPGLLEVDTEAFF. The J gene is TRBJ1-1, the V gene TRBV4-2, with D possibly matching TRBD1 (5 bases). From germline, CDR1 is LGHNA and CDR2 YNFKEQ. This CDR3 region has 18 residues. V was pared by 4 bases and J by 3 bases, with 24 bases between.

Only a few counts were recorded for this clone. This sequence joins TRBV7-2 and TRBJ2-3; a possible D gene is TRBD2 (6 bases). The germline V gene has CDR1 SGHTA and CDR2 FQGNSA. This CDR3 contains 16 residues. Trimming stripped 4 bases from V and 2 bases from J, with 16 bases between. Here the CDR3 DNA reads TGTGCCAGCAGCTCCGGCCTAGCGAGGTTCACAGATACGCAGTATTTT. It codes for CASSSGLARFTDTQYF.

The V gene is TRBV19, the J gene TRBJ1-2; the D gene is possibly TRBD1 (5 bases). Germline V gives CDR1 LNHDA, CDR2 SQIVND (reference sequence). V was trimmed by 6 bases and J by 4 bases, leaving 18 bases between them. The CDR3 runs 15 residues. The CDR3 region has the DNA TGTGCCAGTAGGCAGAGATCACAGGAATCCTATGGCTACACCTTC. Translating gives CASRQRSQESYGYTF. Supplemented by reference TRBV19 and TRBJ1-2, the full variable domain reads DGGITQSPKYLFRKEGQNVTLSCEQNLNHDAMYWYRQDPGQGLRLIYYSQIVNDFQKGDIAEGYSVSREKKESFPLTVTSAQKNPTAFYLCASRQRSQESYGYTFGSGTRLTVV.

The CDR3 DNA reads TGCAGCGTTGGAGACAGGGTGAGGAATGAGCAGTTCTTC. As protein: CSVGDRVRNEQFF. This chain uses TRBV29-1 with TRBJ2-1, with 7 bases identical to TRBD1. V was clipped by 4 bases and J by 7 bases; unmatched bases: 7. The germline V gene encodes CDR1 SQVTM and CDR2 ANQGSEA. The CDR3 runs 13 residues.

The V and J genes are TRBV29-1 and TRBJ1-1; 9 positions agree with TRBD1. The V segment lost 6 bases and the J segment 11 bases; nucleotides outside the gene matches: 10. CDR3 length equals 12 residues. From germline, CDR1 is SQVTM and CDR2 ANQGSEA. CDR3 loop: CSVLTGGVDAFF. DNA of the CDR3: TGCAGCGTCTTAACAGGGGGCGTCGACGCTTTCTTT.

In this sample, this clone turned up a few times. The chain carries TRBV29-1 and TRBJ2-1; D may be TRBD1 (5 bases). Germline V gives CDR1 SQVTM, CDR2 ANQGSEA. V gave up 3 bases and J gave up 2 bases, with 11 bases separating them. The CDR3 sequence is 14 residues long. Written as DNA, the CDR3 is TGCAGCGTTGAGGGCAGGGCGGCCTACAATGAGCAGTTCTTC. This encodes CSVEGRAAYNEQFF.

The V gene is TRBV10-3, the J gene TRBJ2-1; TRBD1 matches 9 bases. V dropped 2 bases and J dropped 6; count of bases not matched to a gene: 14. Germline values: CDR1 ENHRY, CDR2 SYGVKD. This CDR3 is built from 18 residues. The chain's CDR3 is CAISERATGTGNRNEQFF. In DNA form, the CDR3 reads TGTGCCATCAGTGAGCGGGCGACCGGGACAGGGAACCGCAATGAGCAGTTCTTC.

The chain is built from TRBV29-1 and TRBJ2-5; perhaps TRBD2 as D (6 bases). This CDR3 is built from 15 residues. V lost 1 base to trimming and J lost 4 bases, with 16 bases between them. In germline, CDR1 is SQVTM, CDR2 ANQGSEA. Here the CDR3 reads CSVEGRDRRPETQYF. CDR3 bases: TGCAGCGTTGAAGGGCGGGACCGCCGGCCAGAGACCCAGTACTTC. Combining the CDR3 with reference TRBV29-1 and TRBJ2-5 gives the whole variable domain SAVISQKPSRDICQRGTSLTIQCQVDSQVTMMFWYRQQPGQSLTLIATANQGSEATYESGFVIDKFPISRPNLTFSTLTVSNMSPEDSSIYLCSVEGRDRRPETQYFGPGTRLLVL.

Only one count was recorded for this clone. V usage is TRBV6-1 and J usage is TRBJ2-5, with TRBD2 identical over 15 bases. TRBJ2-7 explains the end of the DNA better; the J call may be wrong. Germline V gene data show CDR1 as MNHNS and CDR2 as SASEGT. This CDR3 has 18 residues. The CDR3 is CASSGTSGRASSSYEQYF. DNA for the CDR3: TGTGCCAGCAGTGGGACTAGCGGGAGGGCATCGAGCTCCTACGAGCAGTACTTC.

This clone was detected only once. CDR3 coding DNA: TGTGCCAGCAGTTTAGAGGGCGGGACTAGGTCGGATACGCAGTATTTT. Translated, it gives CASSLEGGTRSDTQYF. The V call is TRBV27, the J call TRBJ2-3; 8 positions agree with TRBD2. Germline CDR1 and CDR2: MNHEY and SMNVEV (reference sequence). The CDR3 length is 16 residues. The V and J ends lost 2 bases and 6 bases, in that order; junction bases with no gene match: 10.

This sequence joins TRBV29-1 and TRBJ2-7, with TRBD2 identical over 10 bases. V shed 3 bases and J 5 bases; nucleotides not matched to a gene: 7. Germline-derived CDR1 and CDR2 are SQVTM and ANQGSEA. The CDR3 covers 14 residues. CDR3 bases: TGCAGCGTTGACGAGCGGGGGGGCGTCCACGAGCAGTACTTC. This gives the protein CSVDERGGVHEQYF.

The chain employs TRBV28 and TRBJ2-7; TRBD2 is a possible D gene (7 bases). V lost 6 bases to trimming and J lost 0 bases, with 15 bases between them. From germline, CDR1 is MDHEN and CDR2 SYDVKM. The CDR3 totals 15 residues. The CDR3 is CASRSGEGVSYEQYF. The CDR3, as DNA: TGTGCCAGCAGGTCAGGGGAGGGGGTCTCCTACGAGCAGTACTTC.

The CDR3 sequence is CAWSRVFEEETAYGEKLFF. The CDR3 coding sequence is TGTGCCTGGAGCCGTGTTTTCGAGGAAGAGACGGCGTACGGAGAAAAACTGTTTTTT. This chain joins TRBV30 and TRBJ1-4, with no clear D. The germline gives CDR1 GTSNPN, CDR2 SVGIG (reference sequence). This CDR3 is built from 19 residues. Trimming pared 3 bases from V and 8 bases from J, leaving 31 bases between.

The chain combines TRBV7-2 with TRBJ2-1, with TRBD2 identical over 7 bases. The CDR3 totals 16 residues. Germline loops: CDR1 SGHTA, CDR2 FQGNSA. Trimming removed 4 bases from V and 11 bases from J; junction bases left unmatched: 17. CDR3 coding DNA: TGTGCCAGCAGCTCCTCCGGGGGGACTCTTGCCAGTCAGCAGTTCTTC. This encodes CASSSSGGTLASQQFF.

V and J are TRBV19 and TRBJ1-1, with D perhaps matching TRBD1 (6 bases). V shed 5 bases and J shed 2 bases, with 15 bases lying between them. The germline V gene has CDR1 LNHDA and CDR2 SQIVND (reference sequence). The CDR3 runs 15 residues. CDR3 region: CASSLDSSINTEAFF. In DNA, the CDR3 is TGTGCCAGTAGTTTGGACAGTTCGATTAACACTGAAGCTTTCTTT.

The chain employs TRBV18 and TRBJ2-5, with 7 bases fitting TRBD1. This CDR3 has 15 residues. Germline assignment: CDR1 KGHSH and CDR2 LQKENI. V trimming: 6 bases; J trimming: 5 bases; junction bases outside the gene matches: 12. The CDR3 sequence is CASSLDRVLGETQYF. The CDR3 bases are TGTGCCAGCTCCCTTGACAGGGTACTAGGGGAGACCCAGTACTTC.

In the case of this clone: The germline gene is not matched at one end of the junction; a read error may be the cause. The chain recombines TRBV2 with TRBJ2-1, with D uncertain. The CDR3 contains 15 residues. Germline CDR1 is SNHLY and CDR2 is FYNNEI. The CDR3 DNA sequence: TGTGCCAGCATTGAACAGTGGAGCTCCTACAATGAGCAGTTCTTC. This encodes CASIEQWSSYNEQFF.

The V gene is TRBV11-1, the J gene TRBJ2-4, with TRBD1 matching 10 bases. CDR1 is SGHAT, CDR2 FQDESV, per germline (reference sequence). J lost 3 bases, V lost 6 bases, and 5 bases had no gene match. The CDR3 contains 15 residues. The CDR3, as DNA: TGTGCCAGCAGGCCCGGGACAGGGGTCAAAAACATTCAGTACTTC. It yields the protein CASRPGTGVKNIQYF.

The chain combines TRBV27 with TRBJ2-7, with 12 bases lining up with TRBD2. V trimming: 4 bases; J trimming: 2 bases; junction bases outside the gene matches: 6. The CDR3 consists of 16 residues. The V gene's germline CDR1 is MNHEY and CDR2 SMNVEV (reference sequence). CDR3 coding DNA: TGTGCCAGCAGTTCCCCCGGACTAGCGGGACCCTACGAGCAGTACTTC. Its translation: CASSSPGLAGPYEQYF.

The chain combines TRBV6-6 with TRBJ2-2, with 12 bases aligning to TRBD1. With 6 bases clipped from V and 6 bases from J, the junction kept 5 bases outside the gene matches. The CDR3 runs to 15 residues. Germline V gene sequence: CDR1 MNHNY, CDR2 SVGAGI (reference sequence). The CDR3 spells CASRRGTGGPGELFF. For the CDR3, the DNA is TGTGCCAGCAGGAGGGGGACAGGGGGCCCCGGGGAGCTGTTTTTT.

J is TRBJ1-5 and V is TRBV28; no clear D gene. Germline V gives CDR1 MDHEN, CDR2 SYDVKM. V lost 4 bases to trimming and J lost 3 bases, with 13 bases between them. The CDR3 sequence is 15 residues long. The DNA for the CDR3 is TGTGCCAGCAGTTCGAGCCCCTATGACAATCAGCCCCAGCATTTT. Protein sequence: CASSSSPYDNQPQHF. The entire variable domain, with the rest obtained from reference TRBV28 and TRBJ1-5, is as follows: DVKVTQSSRYLVKRTGEKVFLECVQDMDHENMFWYRQDPGLGLRLIYFSYDVKMKEKGDIPEGYSVSREKKERFSLILESASTNQTSMYLCASSSSPYDNQPQHFGDGTRLSIL.

The count of this clone is one. The chain carries TRBV6-5 and TRBJ1-5; D ambiguous. V gave up 0 bases and J gave up 6 bases, with 12 bases separating them. Germline CDR1 reads MNHEY; CDR2 reads SVGAGI. This CDR3 has 15 residues. The CDR3 bases are TGTGCCAGCAGTTACTCAACGGGGAGAGGTCAGCCCCAGCATTTT. Translation: CASSYSTGRGQPQHF.

V and J are TRBV19 and TRBJ2-1, with a tentative D call TRBD2 (7 bases). The CDR3 totals 13 residues. The V and J ends lost 7 bases and 8 bases respectively, with 15 bases between them. Germline CDR1 reads LNHDA; CDR2 reads SQIVND (reference sequence). CDR3 nucleotide sequence: TGTGCCAGTACGGCGGGGGCAGGCGATGAGCAGTTCTTC. It translates to CASTAGAGDEQFF.

V usage is TRBV20-1 and J usage is TRBJ2-3; D is unclear. Germline assignment: CDR1 DFQATT and CDR2 SNEGSKA (reference sequence). V was cut by 6 bases and J by 5 bases, with 6 bases left in between. CDR3 size: 10 residues. Here the CDR3 reads CSAEIDTQYF. Here the CDR3 DNA reads TGCAGTGCGGAGATAGATACGCAGTATTTT.